This TCR beta chain was documented in a study of shared clonotypes between healthy human individuals. Study-wide findings and caveats: Four donors shared about 4.8% of their naive CD4 clonotypes.

The method was immunoSEQ multiplex PCR; TCRdb's version includes in-frame clones alone and lacks a portion of them. The table includes about 2,100,000 clones, just over 90% detected once. Germline CDR1 and CDR2: MNHEY and SMNVEV (reference sequence). This CDR3 is built from 14 residues. V lost 5 bases to trimming and J lost 5 bases, with 15 bases between them. CD45RO-negative CD8 cells positively selected for CCR7 made up the naive population, which excluded terminally differentiated effector memory CD45RA+ cells. This clone was detected only once. Its antigen remains unidentified. Source material: naive CD8+ T cells from PBMCs. This sequence originates from a man between 18 and 29 years old in good health. Some clones in this sample may be carry-over from other donors' samples. The chain employs TRBV27 and TRBJ2-5; TRBD1 might be the D (5 bases). For the CDR3, the DNA is TGTGCCAGCAGTCTTAGAGCCCCAGGGGAGACCCAGTACTTC. Residues: CASSLRAPGETQYF.